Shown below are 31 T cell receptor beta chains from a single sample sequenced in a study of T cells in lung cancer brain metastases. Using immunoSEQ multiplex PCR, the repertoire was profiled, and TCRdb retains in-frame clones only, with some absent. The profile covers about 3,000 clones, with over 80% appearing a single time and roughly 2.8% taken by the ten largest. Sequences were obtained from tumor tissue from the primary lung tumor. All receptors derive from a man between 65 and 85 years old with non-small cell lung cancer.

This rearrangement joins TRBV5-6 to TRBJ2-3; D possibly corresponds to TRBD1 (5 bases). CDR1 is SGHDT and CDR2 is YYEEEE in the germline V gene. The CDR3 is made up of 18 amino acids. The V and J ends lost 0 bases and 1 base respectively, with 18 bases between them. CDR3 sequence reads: CASSLVPGQGRGTDTQYF. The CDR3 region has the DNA TGTGCCAGCAGCTTGGTGCCTGGGCAGGGAAGAGGCACAGATACGCAGTATTTT.

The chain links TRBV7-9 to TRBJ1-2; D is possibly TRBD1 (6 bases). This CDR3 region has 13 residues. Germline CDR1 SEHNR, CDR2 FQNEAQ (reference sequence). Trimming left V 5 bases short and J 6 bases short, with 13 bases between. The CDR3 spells CASSLRDTDGYTF. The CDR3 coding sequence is TGTGCCAGCAGCCTCCGGGACACTGATGGCTACACCTTC.

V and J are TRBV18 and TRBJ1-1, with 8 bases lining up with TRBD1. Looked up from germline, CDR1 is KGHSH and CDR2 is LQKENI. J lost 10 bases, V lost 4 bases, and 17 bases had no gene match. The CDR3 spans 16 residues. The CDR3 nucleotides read TGTGCCAGCTCACTCTATCGGGACAGGACTGATGCGGCAGCTTTCTTT. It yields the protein CASSLYRDRTDAAAFF. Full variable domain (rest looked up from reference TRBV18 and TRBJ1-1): NAGVMQNPRHLVRRRGQEARLRCSPMKGHSHVYWYRQLPEEGLKFMVYLQKENIIDESGMPKERFSAEFPKEGPSILRIQQVVRGDSAAYFCASSLYRDRTDAAAFFGQGTRLTVV.

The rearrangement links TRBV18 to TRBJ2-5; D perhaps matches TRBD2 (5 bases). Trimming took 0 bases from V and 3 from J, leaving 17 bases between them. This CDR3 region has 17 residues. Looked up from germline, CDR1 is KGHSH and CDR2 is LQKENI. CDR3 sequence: CASSPPGQQSGKETQYF. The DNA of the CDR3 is TGTGCCAGCTCACCACCAGGGCAGCAAAGCGGCAAAGAGACCCAGTACTTC.

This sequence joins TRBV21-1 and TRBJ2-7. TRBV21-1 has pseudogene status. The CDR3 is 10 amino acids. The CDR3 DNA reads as TGTGCCAGCAGGATCGACGAGCAGTACTTC. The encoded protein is CASRIDEQYF.

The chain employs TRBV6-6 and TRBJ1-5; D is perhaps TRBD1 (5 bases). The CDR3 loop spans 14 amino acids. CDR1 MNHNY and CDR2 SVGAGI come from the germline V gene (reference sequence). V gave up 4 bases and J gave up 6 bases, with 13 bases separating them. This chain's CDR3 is CASSFGGRAQPQHF. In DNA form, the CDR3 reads TGTGCCAGCAGTTTCGGGGGGAGAGCTCAGCCCCAGCATTTT.

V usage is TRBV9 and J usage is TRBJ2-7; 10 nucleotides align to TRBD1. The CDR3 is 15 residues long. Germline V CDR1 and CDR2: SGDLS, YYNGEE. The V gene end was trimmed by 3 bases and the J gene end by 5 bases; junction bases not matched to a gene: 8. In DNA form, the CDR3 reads TGTGCCAGCAGCGCCTCGGACAGGGGGAGGCACGAGCAGTACTTC. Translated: CASSASDRGRHEQYF.

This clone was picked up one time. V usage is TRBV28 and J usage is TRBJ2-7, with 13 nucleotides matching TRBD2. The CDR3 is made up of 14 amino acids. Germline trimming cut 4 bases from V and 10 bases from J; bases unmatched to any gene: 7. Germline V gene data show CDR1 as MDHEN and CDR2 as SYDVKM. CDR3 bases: TGTGCCAGCAGTTCGGGACTAGCGGGAAGTCGACAGTACTTC. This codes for CASSSGLAGSRQYF.

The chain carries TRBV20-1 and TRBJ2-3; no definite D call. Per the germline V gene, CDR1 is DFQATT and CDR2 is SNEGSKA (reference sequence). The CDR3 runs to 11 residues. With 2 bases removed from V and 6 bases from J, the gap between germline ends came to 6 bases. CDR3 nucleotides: TGCAGTGCTAGATTCGGTGATACGCAGTATTTT. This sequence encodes CSARFGDTQYF.

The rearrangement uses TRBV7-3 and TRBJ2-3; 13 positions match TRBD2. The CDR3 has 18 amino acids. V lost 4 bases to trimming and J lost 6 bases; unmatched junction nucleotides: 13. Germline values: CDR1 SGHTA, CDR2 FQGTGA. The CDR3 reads CASSSTGTSGVGPDTQYF. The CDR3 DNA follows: TGTGCCAGCAGCTCAACCGGGACTAGCGGGGTCGGGCCGGATACGCAGTATTTT.

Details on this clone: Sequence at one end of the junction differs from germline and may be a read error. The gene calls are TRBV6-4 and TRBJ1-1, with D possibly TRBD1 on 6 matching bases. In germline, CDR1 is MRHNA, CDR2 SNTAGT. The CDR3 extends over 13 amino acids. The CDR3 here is CASRLTGNIEAFF. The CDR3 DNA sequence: TGTGCCAGCAGGCTAACAGGGAACATTGAAGCTTTCTTT.

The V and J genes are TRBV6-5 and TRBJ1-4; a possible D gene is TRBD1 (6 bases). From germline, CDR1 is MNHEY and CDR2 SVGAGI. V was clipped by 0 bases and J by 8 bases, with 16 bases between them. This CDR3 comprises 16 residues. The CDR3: CASSYSRDKLYEKLFF. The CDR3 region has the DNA TGTGCCAGCAGTTACTCCCGGGACAAGTTGTACGAAAAACTGTTTTTT.

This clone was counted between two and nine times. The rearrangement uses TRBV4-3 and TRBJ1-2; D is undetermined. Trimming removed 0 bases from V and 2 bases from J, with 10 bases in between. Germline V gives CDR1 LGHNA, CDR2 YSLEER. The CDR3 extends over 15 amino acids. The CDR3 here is CASSQDESRNYGYTF. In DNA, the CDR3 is TGCGCCAGCAGCCAAGATGAGTCGAGAAACTATGGCTACACCTTC.

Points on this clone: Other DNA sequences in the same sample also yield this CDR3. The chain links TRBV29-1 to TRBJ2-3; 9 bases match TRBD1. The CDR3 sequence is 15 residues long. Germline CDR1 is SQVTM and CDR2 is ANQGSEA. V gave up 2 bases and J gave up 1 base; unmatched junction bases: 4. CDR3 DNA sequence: TGCAGCGTTGAAACTAGGGACAGGGGCACAGATACGCAGTATTTT. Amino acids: CSVETRDRGTDTQYF.

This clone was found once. The DNA of the CDR3 is TGCGCCAGCAGCTCCTTCCCAGACGAGCAGTACTTC. Translating gives CASSSFPDEQYF. This sequence joins TRBV5-1 and TRBJ2-7; D unresolved. CDR3 length: 12 residues. Looked up from germline, CDR1 is SGHRS and CDR2 is YFSETQ. V lost 3 bases and J lost 5, with 9 bases in between.

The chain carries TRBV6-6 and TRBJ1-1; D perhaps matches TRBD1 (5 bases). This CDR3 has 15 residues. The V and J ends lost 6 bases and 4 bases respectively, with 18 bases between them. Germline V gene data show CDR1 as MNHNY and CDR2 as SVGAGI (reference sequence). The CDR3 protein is CASRLGTQGITEAFF. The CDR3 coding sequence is TGTGCCAGCAGGTTGGGGACCCAGGGAATCACTGAAGCTTTCTTT.

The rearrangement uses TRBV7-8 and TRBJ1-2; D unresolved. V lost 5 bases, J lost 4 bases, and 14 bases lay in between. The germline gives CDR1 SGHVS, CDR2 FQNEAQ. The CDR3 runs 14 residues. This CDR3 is CASSPRRVFYGYTF. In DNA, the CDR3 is TGTGCCAGCAGCCCCCGTCGGGTTTTCTATGGCTACACCTTC.

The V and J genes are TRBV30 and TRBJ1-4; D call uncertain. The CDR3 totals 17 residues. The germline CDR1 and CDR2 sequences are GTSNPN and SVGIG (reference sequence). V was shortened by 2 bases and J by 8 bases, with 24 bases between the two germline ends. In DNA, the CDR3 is TGTGCCTGGAGTACCGGCTCCTCGACGGATTTGGAAGAAAAACTGTTTTTT. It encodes CAWSTGSSTDLEEKLFF.

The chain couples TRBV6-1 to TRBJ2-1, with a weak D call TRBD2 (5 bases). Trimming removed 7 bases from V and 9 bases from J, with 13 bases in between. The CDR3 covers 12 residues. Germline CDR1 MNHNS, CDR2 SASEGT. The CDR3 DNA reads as TGTGCCAGCACCAGGCGGGCAATTGAGCAGTTCTTC. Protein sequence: CASTRRAIEQFF.

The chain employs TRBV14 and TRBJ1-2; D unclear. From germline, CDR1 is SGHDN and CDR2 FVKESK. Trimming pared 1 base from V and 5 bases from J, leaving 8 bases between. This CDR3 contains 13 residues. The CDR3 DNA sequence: TGTGCCAGCAGCCAAGTAACATCATATGGCTACACCTTC. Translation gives CASSQVTSYGYTF.

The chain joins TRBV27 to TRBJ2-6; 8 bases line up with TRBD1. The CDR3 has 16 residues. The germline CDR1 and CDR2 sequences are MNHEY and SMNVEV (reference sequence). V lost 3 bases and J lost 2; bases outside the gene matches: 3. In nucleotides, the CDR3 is TGTGCCAGCAGTTTTTCACAGGGGGCTGGGGCCAACGTCCTGACTTTC. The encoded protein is CASSFSQGAGANVLTF.

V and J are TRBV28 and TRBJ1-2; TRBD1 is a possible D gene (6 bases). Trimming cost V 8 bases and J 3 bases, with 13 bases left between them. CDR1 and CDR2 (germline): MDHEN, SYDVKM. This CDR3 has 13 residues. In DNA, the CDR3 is TGTGCCAGCCAACGGGACAAGGACTATGGCTACACCTTC. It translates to CASQRDKDYGYTF.

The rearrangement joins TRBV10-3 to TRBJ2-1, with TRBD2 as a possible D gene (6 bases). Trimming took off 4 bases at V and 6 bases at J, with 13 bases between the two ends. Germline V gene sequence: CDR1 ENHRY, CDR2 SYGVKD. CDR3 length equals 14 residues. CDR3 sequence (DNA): TGTGCCATCAGTGGCCCCGGGAGTTTCAATGAGCAGTTCTTC. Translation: CAISGPGSFNEQFF.

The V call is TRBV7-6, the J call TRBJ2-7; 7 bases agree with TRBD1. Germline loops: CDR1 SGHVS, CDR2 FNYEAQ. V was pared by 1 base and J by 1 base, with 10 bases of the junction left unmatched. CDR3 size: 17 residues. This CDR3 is CASSLGKPGQVSYEQYF. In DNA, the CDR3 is TGTGCCAGCAGCTTAGGCAAACCAGGACAGGTTTCCTACGAGCAGTACTTC.

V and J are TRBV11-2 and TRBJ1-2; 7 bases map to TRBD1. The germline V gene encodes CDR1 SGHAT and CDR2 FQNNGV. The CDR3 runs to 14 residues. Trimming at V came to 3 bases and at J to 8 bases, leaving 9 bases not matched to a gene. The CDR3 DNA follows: TGTGCCAGCAGCTTGTCGACAGGGTTCGGCGGCTACACCTTC. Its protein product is CASSLSTGFGGYTF.

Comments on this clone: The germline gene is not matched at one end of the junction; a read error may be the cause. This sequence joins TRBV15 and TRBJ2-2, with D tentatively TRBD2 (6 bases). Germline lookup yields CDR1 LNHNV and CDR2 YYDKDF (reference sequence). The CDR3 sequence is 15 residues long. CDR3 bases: TGTACCACCAGCCGGGGACTCTTGAACACCGGGGAGCTGTTTTTT. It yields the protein CTTSRGLLNTGELFF. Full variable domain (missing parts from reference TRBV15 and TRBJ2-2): DAMVIQNPRYQVTQFGKPVTLSCSQTLNHNVMYWYQQKSSQAPKLLFHYYDKDFNNEADTPDNFQSRRPNTSFCFLDIRSPGLGDTAMYLCTTSRGLLNTGELFFGEGSRLTVL.

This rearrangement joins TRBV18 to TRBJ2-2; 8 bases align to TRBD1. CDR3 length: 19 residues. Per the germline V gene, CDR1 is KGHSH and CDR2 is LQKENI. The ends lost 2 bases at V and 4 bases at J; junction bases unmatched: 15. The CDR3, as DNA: TGTGCCAGCTCACCAACCGGACAGGGAGGCATCAGGGGCACCGGGGAGCTGTTTTTT. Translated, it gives CASSPTGQGGIRGTGELFF.

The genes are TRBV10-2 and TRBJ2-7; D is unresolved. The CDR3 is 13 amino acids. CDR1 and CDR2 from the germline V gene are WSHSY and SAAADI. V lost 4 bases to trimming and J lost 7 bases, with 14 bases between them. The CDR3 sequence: CASSVRVVGEQYF. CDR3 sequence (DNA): TGCGCCAGCAGTGTAAGGGTGGTCGGGGAGCAGTACTTC.

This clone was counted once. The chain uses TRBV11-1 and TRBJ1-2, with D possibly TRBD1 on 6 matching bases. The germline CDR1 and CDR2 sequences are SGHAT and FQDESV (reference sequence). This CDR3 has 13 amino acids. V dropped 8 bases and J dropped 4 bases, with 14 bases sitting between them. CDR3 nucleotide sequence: TGTGCCAGCTCGGGCAGGGGCTTCTATGGCTACACCTTC. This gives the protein CASSGRGFYGYTF.

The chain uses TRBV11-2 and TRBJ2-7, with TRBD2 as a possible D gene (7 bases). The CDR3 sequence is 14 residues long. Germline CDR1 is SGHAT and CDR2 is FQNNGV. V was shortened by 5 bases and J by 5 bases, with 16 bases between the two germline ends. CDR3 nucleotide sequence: TGTGCCAGCAGCCGGGGGGCGGCATTCAACGAGCAGTACTTC. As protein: CASSRGAAFNEQYF.

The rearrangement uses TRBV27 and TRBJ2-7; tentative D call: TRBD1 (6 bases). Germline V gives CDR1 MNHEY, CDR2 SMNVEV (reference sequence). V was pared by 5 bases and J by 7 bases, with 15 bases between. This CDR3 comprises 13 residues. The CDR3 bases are TGTGCCAGCAGTCTGGTTACAGGGCGGGAGCAGTACTTC. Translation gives CASSLVTGREQYF.